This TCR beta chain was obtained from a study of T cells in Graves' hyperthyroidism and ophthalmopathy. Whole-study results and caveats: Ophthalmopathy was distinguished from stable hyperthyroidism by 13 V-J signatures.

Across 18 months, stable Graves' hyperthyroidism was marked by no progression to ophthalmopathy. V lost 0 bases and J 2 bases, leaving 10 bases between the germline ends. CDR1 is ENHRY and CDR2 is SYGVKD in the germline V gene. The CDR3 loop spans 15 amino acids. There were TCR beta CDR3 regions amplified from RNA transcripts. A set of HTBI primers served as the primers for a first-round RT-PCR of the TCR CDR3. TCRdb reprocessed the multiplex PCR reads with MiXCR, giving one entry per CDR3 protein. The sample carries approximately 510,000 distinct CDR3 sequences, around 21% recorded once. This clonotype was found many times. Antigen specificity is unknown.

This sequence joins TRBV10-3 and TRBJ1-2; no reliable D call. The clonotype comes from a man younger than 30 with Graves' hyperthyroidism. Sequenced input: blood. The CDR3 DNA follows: TGTGCCATCAGTGAGTCCCCGGGAGAAAACTATGGCTACACCTTC. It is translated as CAISESPGENYGYTF.